This record looks at one T cell receptor beta chain sequence and its context. The entry originates in a study of blood T cell repertoires in COVID-19. Libraries were prepared by immunoSEQ multiplex PCR; TCRdb keeps only in-frame clonotypes and omits some of them. The sample has around 340,000 clones, almost 90% seen once. V was trimmed by 5 bases and J by 7 bases, leaving 12 bases between them. Germline CDR1 and CDR2: MNHEY and SMNVEV (reference sequence). This CDR3 region has 12 residues. The sample taken for sequencing was PBMCs or T cells enriched from blood (not recorded which). The rearrangement uses TRBV27 and TRBJ2-7; D is unresolved. The TCR was taken from a woman aged 30 to 39 who had been exposed to COVID-19. For the CDR3, the DNA is TGTGCCAGCAGTCGTTCTGGCAGGGAGCAGTACTTC. It specifies CASSRSGREQYF.